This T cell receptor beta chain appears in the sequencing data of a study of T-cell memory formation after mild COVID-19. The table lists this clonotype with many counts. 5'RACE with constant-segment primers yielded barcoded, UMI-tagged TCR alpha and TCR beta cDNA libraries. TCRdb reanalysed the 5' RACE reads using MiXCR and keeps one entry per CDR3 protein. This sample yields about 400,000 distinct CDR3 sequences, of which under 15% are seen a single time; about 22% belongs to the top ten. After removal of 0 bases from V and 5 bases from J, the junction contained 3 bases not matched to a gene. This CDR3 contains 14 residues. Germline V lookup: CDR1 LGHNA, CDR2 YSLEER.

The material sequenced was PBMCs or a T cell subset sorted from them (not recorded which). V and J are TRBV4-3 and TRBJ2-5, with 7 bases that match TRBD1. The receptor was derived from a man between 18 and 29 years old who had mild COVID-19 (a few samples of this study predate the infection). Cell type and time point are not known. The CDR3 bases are TGCGCCAGCAGCCAAGAAGGGGGCCGGGAGACCCAGTACTTC. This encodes CASSQEGGRETQYF.